Described below is a single T cell receptor (beta chain) sequence and its context. These data come from a study of blood T cell repertoires in COVID-19. The overall study: PBMCs, B-cell-depleted T cells, or T cells were the source of the cDNA or gDNA that made up the material.

In the authors' methods: Amplified reference gene primers provided the basis for estimating nucleated cell counts. TCRdb's copy holds only in-frame clones and misses some; the assay was immunoSEQ multiplex PCR. V and J calls and clone size are as listed in that table; D and trimming were resolved from the DNA. Among approximately 170,000 clones listed, 75% to 90% were seen once. Trimming took 1 base from V and 6 from J, leaving 25 bases between them. This CDR3 is 18 amino acids long. Germline CDR1 reads MGHRA; CDR2 reads YSYEKL. The sequence was obtained from a woman between 18 and 29 years old who had recovered from COVID-19. The specimen was PBMCs or T cells enriched from blood (not recorded which). The V and J genes are TRBV4-1 and TRBJ2-7; tentatively, D is TRBD1 (10 bases). The CDR3 loop reads CASSQGQGAQVAGAEQYF. Here the CDR3 DNA reads TGCGCCAGCAGCCAAGGACAGGGGGCGCAGGTAGCGGGAGCCGAGCAGTACTTC.